This TCR beta chain was found in a study of cytomegalovirus exposure and HLA in healthy donors (dated by TCRdb to 2016 to 2017). Broadly, across the study: An earlier analysis of roughly 500 of the donors reported more than 250 Gb of sequence data and 117 million unique TCR beta sequences from about 180 million T cells. Roughly 300 gigabases of sequencing data and around 80 million unique TCR sequences made up an early release that covered 500 to 650 HLA-typed donors. The genetic ancestry cluster associated with self-reported Caucasian donors included 70% to 85% of the roughly 380 genotyped donors. The study aimed to test whether cataloging public T cell receptors could reveal signatures of past pathogen exposure. The study used immunosequencing to profile the T cell repertoires of 600 to 850 subjects and linked those repertoires to cytomegalovirus serostatus. In addition to the first cohort of 666 subjects, a separate validation cohort of 130 or so different subjects was used. To predict cytomegalovirus infection status, the study combined high-throughput TCR immunosequencing, statistical association of individual TCRs with disease status, and machine learning. To study patterns of TCR occurrence, a later analysis re-analyzed previously published TCR beta repertoires from 650 to 750 donors and added high-resolution HLA genotyping. Rather than drawing on any new phenotypic data, the later analysis identified candidate immune exposures from TCR beta sequences and the way those sequences occurred across donors. An earlier analysis of roughly 580 of the donors used high-throughput TCR beta sequencing to judge whether each TCR beta V gene segment behaved as functional or pseudogenic. Alongside the repertoire data, information on donor age, sex, ethnicity and CMV serostatus was compiled. In a later genetic analysis, genome-wide SNP genotypes for about 65% of the roughly 670 donors were used, and that subset was treated as a discovery cohort. All discovery cohort repertoires had been generated on a single sequencing platform. HLA typing covered class I and class II loci at four-digit resolution. Typing coverage varied by locus: roughly 620-640 donors for A, B, C, DRB1 and DQB1; about 520 for DQA1; approximately 570 for DPA1; roughly 450 for DPB1. A few DR-DQ haplotypes were treated as single units for association and clustering because of strong linkage in the cohort. Among some 400 genotyped donors of the cohort, an average of approximately 230,000 unique TCR beta nucleotide sequences were sequenced per donor, about a sixth of them non-productive. Overall study results and their limits: Broadly in line with IMGT annotations, most TCR beta V segments showed up in productive rearrangements about 87% or about 30% of the time in an earlier analysis of 450 to 600 of the donors. This cohort had only TCR beta chains sequenced, and the lack of alpha or paired-chain data limited which features could be detected. In a later genetic analysis, fewer N-insertions in productive TCRs were reported among donors in an Asian-associated ancestry cluster than the roughly 700-donor mean. A cluster of highly shared sequence variants was judged likely to represent a technical artifact of the sequencing pipeline. Most CMV-associated TCR beta chains appeared to be HLA-restricted in a later analysis, and the HLA associations seemed to be driven largely by CMV exposure. In a later analysis, HLA-associated TCR beta chains showed more clonal expansion and lower generation probabilities than non-associated chains that were equally common. A later analysis reported that several top co-occurrence clusters appeared linked to parvovirus B19, influenza, CMV and Epstein-Barr virus. In a later analysis, TCR association rates were found to vary across HLA loci, with the most associated TCRs seen for DRB1 alleles and the fewest for HLA-C alleles. Most TCR sequences were seen in very few donors, while some public TCRs were found in many individuals. In both the original and validation cohorts, the classifier was reported to diagnose cytomegalovirus status with high specificity and sensitivity. A further reported finding was that TCR beta sequences accurately predicted the HLA-A and HLA-B alleles for most subjects in the first cohort. Linkage disequilibrium might explain the correlated functional status among segregating V segments, but an unknown experimental factor could not be excluded. In a later genetic analysis, a missense DCLRE1C variant was associated with V-gene and J-gene trimming of TCR beta chains, and the association was replicated in an independent cohort. The study gave a list of under 200 TCR beta chains associated with cytomegalovirus. A few of the identified cytomegalovirus-associated TCR beta chains were confirmed in vitro to be specific for cytomegalovirus antigens. CMV serostatus was the only immune exposure information available for the cohort. When HLA alleles, especially DR and DQ, strongly co-occurred, TCR associations were difficult to assign to individual alleles. Because counts were too low, 15 to 20 rarely observed V segments, including chromosome 9 orphons, were excluded from the earlier analysis of 587 of the donors. At a false discovery rate of 0.05, a later analysis linked roughly 17,000 TCR beta sequences to specific HLA alleles. Presence/absence analyses assumed roughly uniform sequencing depth across donors, an assumption that may not hold. Because the 87-base-pair reads could not distinguish some IMGT-functional V segments, including TRBV6-2 and TRBV6-3, those segments were excluded. According to the authors, the approach could potentially be generalized to other disease states and immunological phenotypes. Because some donors lacked HLA typing at each locus, the association tests relied only on the typed subset.

Including cysteine and phenylalanine, the CDR3 has 14 amino acids. Only the CDR3 part of the read is kept: 42 bases, read in frame from the first base. V loses 0 bases, J loses 3 bases, and the germline ends lie 10 bases apart. From the germline V gene, CDR1 is SGDLS and CDR2 is YYNGEE. The cohort was made up of 666 healthy bone marrow donors. All cohort members were sampled while nominally healthy, although unrecorded immune exposures were likely present. The donor tested CMV seropositive and was one of the 289 seropositive cohort members. Every donor gave a peripheral blood sample, and the peripheral blood mononuclear cells from that sample were used for TCR beta sequencing. The Qiagen DNeasy Blood Extraction Kit was used to extract genomic DNA from the blood cell samples. Library preparation was by the immunoSEQ multiplex PCR assay. The multiplex PCR relied on a mix of 60 forward primers for TCR Vbeta segments and 13 reverse primers for TCR Jbeta segments. The CDR3 region of rearranged TCR beta genes was amplified from genomic DNA with a multiplex PCR assay. The amplified TCR beta libraries were sequenced on the Illumina HiSeq System as 87-base-pair reads. Per the original workflow: A later analysis tallied approximately 87 million unique TCR beta chains across the approximately 670 repertoires, and roughly 11 million of those chains were shared by two or more donors. Raw reads were error-corrected and collapsed into unique sequences with a nearest-neighbor algorithm that merged closely related sequences to remove PCR and sequencing errors. V, D and J gene segments were assigned by aligning CDR3 sequences to IMGT reference sequences. For a sequence to be retained, at least a six-nucleotide match to both a V gene segment and a J gene segment was required. A rearrangement counted as productive if the CDR3 had no stop codons and remained in frame with V and J, and every other rearrangement counted as non-productive. CDR3 was defined according to IMGT convention as the region running from the second conserved V-encoded cysteine to the conserved J-encoded phenylalanine. The earlier analysis of some 600 of the donors excluded sequences that lacked an unambiguous match to a single V gene segment. In an earlier analysis of several hundred of the donors, V segments were called functional above 56.7% productive rearrangements and were called segregating when the between-donor standard deviation exceeded 5%. A statistical classification framework was developed to diagnose cytomegalovirus status using the catalog of TCR beta chain sequences. V and J gene assignment, in a later analysis, came from comparing TCR nucleotide sequences with IMGT/GENE-DB human TR gene sequences. A later analysis assigned CDR3 sequences and most-parsimonious VDJ recombination scenarios with the TCRdist pipeline. A later analysis defined each TCR beta chain by its CDR3 amino acid sequence plus V-gene family, and excluded reads lacking a unique V-gene family. To address suspected cross-contamination and a sequencing artifact, a later analysis removed around 590 highly shared, low-generation-probability nucleotide sequences. For each public chain, a later analysis derived a clonal expansion index from normalized ranks of inferred template counts within each repertoire. In a later analysis, generation probabilities were computed using a VDJ recombination model fitted to out-of-frame rearrangements, and the results were checked against IGoR. A later analysis scored TCR-TCR, TCR-HLA and TCR-CMV co-occurrence with hypergeometric tests, applying a repertoire-size bias correction to TCR pairs. To estimate false discovery rates, a later analysis permuted the HLA or CMV assignments 20 times. In a later analysis, co-occurring TCRs were grouped using DBSCAN, with TCRdist sequence similarity added in when clustering inside HLA-allele-positive subsets. For co-occurrence clustering, repertoires with fewer than 30,000 or more than 120,000 public chains were excluded, along with roughly 5 repertoires with anomalous nucleotide sharing. TCRdb stores this immuneACCESS table with in-frame sequences only. Part of the clones is absent; in the studies checked, under half of the shortfall reflects unresolved V genes, and no reason is known for the rest. The V and J calls and clone size come from that table; D and trimming were worked out from the DNA. The sample contains about 130,000 clones, about 81% of them found a single time. Of the sample, approximately 6% falls within the top ten clones.

On this clone itself: Its target antigen remains unknown. Base qualities are missing; no much larger clone stands one base away.

The sequence was collected from a woman aged 35 to 49 in good health and CMV-seropositive. The material sequenced was PBMCs. Rearrangement joined TRBV9 to TRBJ2-7, with TRBD1 perhaps the D gene, on 6 matching bases. The CDR3 in this case is CASSVGTGLYEQYF. In nucleotide form, the sequence is TGTGCCAGCAGCGTAGGAACAGGGCTCTACGAGCAGTACTTC.